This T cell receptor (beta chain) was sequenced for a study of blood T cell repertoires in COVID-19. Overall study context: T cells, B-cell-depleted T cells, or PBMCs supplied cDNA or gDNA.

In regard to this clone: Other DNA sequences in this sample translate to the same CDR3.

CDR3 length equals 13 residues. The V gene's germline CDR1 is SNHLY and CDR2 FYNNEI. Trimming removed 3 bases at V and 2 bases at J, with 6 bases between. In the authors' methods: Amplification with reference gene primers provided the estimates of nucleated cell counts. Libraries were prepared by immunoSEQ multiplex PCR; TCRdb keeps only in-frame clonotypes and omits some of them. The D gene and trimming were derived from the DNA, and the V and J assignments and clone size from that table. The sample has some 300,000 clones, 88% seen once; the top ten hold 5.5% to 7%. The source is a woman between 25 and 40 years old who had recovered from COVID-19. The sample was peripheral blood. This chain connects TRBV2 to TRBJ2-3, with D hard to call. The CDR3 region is CASSDRFTDTQYF. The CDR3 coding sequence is TGTGCCAGCAGTGACCGGTTCACAGATACGCAGTATTTT.